The T cell receptor (beta chain) under discussion was sequenced for a study of shared clonotypes between healthy human individuals. Overall study results and limits: Despite large depth, sorted-subset datasets appeared incompletely sequenced. The four-donor shared clonotypes exceeded non-shared clonotypes in generation probability, with non-shared ones scoring lower.

The V and J ends lost 2 bases and 5 bases, in that order; junction bases with no gene match: 9. The CDR3 covers 15 residues. Germline V CDR1 and CDR2: LGHNA, YNFKEQ. Sequencing used immunoSEQ multiplex PCR; TCRdb keeps in-frame clones, though not all of them. The sample has 2 million to 2.5 million clones, over 85% seen once. Concerning this clone itself: Antigen specificity is unknown.

Sequencing was carried out using naive CD4+ T cells from PBMCs. Subset reported: CD45RA+ positively selected. The receptor comes from a man younger than 35 in good health. Some clones in this sample may be carry-over from other donors' samples. The V call is TRBV4-2, the J call TRBJ2-7, with 7 nucleotides matching TRBD2. The CDR3 nucleotides read TGTGCCAGCAGCCAACCGCGGCGGGAGTCCAACGAGCAGTACTTC. Residues: CASSQPRRESNEQYF.